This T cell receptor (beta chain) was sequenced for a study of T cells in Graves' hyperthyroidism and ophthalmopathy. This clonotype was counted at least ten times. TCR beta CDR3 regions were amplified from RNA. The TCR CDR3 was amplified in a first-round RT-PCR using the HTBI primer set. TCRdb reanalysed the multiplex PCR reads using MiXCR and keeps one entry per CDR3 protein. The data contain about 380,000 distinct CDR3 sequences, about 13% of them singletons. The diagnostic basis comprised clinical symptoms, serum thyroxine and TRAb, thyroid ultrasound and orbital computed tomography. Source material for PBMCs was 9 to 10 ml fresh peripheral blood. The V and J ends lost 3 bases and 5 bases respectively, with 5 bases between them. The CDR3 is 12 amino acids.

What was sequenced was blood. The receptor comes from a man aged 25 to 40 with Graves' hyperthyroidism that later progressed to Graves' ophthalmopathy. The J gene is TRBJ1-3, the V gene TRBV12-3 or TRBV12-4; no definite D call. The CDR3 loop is CASSFGRNTIYF. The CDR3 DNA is TGTGCCAGCAGTTTCGGTCGAAACACCATATATTTT.